The source of this T cell receptor beta chain is a study of cytomegalovirus exposure and HLA in healthy donors. With 60 Vbeta and 13 Jbeta primers, the PCR was carried out. This table comes from immunoSEQ multiplex PCR, and its TCRdb copy is limited to in-frame clones, with some not included. The table includes 150,000 to 200,000 clones, roughly three quarters detected once. The germline V gene encodes CDR1 SGHNT and CDR2 YYREEE (reference sequence). The V gene lost 3 bases and the J gene lost 4 bases, with 10 bases spanning the gap. The CDR3 consists of 13 residues. The sequence was obtained from a man between 18 and 35 years old in good health and CMV-seropositive. The V and J genes are TRBV5-4 and TRBJ1-2, with no clear D. The material sequenced was PBMCs. This CDR3 reads CASSSKAGYGYTF. The CDR3 bases are TGTGCCAGCAGCTCGAAGGCGGGCTATGGCTACACCTTC.